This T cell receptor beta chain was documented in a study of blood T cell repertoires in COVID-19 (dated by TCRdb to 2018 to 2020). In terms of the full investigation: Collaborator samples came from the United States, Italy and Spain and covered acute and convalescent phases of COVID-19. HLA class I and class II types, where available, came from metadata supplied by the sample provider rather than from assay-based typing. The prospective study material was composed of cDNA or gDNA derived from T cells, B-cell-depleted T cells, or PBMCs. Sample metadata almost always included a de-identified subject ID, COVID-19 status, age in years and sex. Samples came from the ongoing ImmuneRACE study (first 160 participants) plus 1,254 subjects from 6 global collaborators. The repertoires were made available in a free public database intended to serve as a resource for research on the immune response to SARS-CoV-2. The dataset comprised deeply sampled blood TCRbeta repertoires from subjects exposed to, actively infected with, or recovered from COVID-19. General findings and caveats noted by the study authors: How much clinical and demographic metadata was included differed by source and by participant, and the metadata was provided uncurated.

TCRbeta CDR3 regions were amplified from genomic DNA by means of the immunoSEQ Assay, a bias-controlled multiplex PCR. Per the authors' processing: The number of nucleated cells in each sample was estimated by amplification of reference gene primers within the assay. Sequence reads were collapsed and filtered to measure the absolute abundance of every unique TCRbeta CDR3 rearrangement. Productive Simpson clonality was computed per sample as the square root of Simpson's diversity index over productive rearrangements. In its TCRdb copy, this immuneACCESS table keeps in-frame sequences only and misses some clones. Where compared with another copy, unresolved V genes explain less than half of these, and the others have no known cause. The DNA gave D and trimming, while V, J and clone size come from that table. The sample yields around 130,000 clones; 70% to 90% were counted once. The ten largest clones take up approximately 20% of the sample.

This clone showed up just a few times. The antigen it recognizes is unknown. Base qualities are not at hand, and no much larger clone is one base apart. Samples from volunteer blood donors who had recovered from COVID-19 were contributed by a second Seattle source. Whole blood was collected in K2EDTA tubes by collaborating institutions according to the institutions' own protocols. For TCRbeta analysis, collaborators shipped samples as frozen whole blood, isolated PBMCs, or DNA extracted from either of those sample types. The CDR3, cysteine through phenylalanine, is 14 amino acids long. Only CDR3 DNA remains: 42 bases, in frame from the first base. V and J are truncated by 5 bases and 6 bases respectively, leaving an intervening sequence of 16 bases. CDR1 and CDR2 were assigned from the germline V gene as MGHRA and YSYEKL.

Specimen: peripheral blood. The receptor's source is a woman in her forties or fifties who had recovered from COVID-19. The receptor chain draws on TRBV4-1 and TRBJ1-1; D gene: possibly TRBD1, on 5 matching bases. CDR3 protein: CASSSGGPVAEAFF. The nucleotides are TGCGCCAGCAGCTCCGGGGGACCAGTGGCTGAAGCTTTCTTT.